This TCR beta chain was recovered during a study of graft-versus-host responses after intestinal transplantation. About the study: Each recipient received a multivisceral, liver-intestinal, or isolated intestinal graft. Recipients uniformly received anti-thymocyte globulin induction, followed by tacrolimus and steroids for two to four years. Study results and limitations: Patients with graft-donor T cell macrochimerism had high graft-versus-host to host-versus-graft clonal ratios in allografts.

The method was immunoSEQ multiplex PCR; TCRdb's version includes in-frame clones alone and lacks a portion of them. This table holds approximately 63,000 clones, approximately 91% found once. Intraepithelial and lamina propria lymphocytes were released after the graft tissue was processed. Points on this clone: What it binds is unknown.

V was pared by 8 bases and J by 2 bases, with 11 bases between. The CDR3 contains 13 residues. This sample comprised ileum tissue, obtained less than 400 days after transplant. This clonotype originated in a human patient who received an intestinal transplant, so some T cells may come from the graft donor. The chain carries TRBV23-1 and TRBJ2-3, with D perhaps assigned TRBD1 or TRBD2 (6 bases each). TRBV23-1 is noted as an ORF with a role that remains uncertain. DNA for the CDR3: TGCGCCAGCTCGGCGGGACACACAGATACGCAGTATTTT. Translating gives CASSAGHTDTQYF.